The TCR beta chain described here comes from a study of blood T cell repertoires in COVID-19. The wider study: Acute-phase and convalescent COVID-19 samples originated in the United States, Italy and Spain. Nucleic acid was either cDNA or gDNA, and it came from T cells, B-cell-depleted T cells, or PBMCs.

Methods used by the authors: For nucleated cells, counts were estimated from reference gene primer amplification. The table came from immunoSEQ multiplex PCR; TCRdb's copy has only in-frame clones and leaves some out. The V and J calls and clone size were taken over from that table, and D and trimming were inferred from the DNA. The table lists hundreds of thousands of clones, over 80% of them singletons, with about 2.5% in the top ten. This CDR3 is 15 amino acids long. V lost 5 bases to trimming and J lost 1 base, with 15 bases between them. The germline CDR1 and CDR2 sequences are LGHDT and YNNKEL (reference sequence). This clone was observed once.

This clonotype was sampled from a woman between 70 and 85 years old with active or convalescent COVID-19. The specimen was peripheral blood. The rearrangement links TRBV3-1 (or the pseudogene TRBV3-2) to TRBJ2-7, with D possibly TRBD1 on 6 matching bases. As DNA, the CDR3 is TGTGCCAGCAGCAAATACCGGGACACTTCCTACGAGCAGTACTTC. Its translation: CASSKYRDTSYEQYF.